Listed below are T cell receptor beta chains from one sample, sequenced in a study of memory CD4+ T cells and cytomegalovirus serostatus. Clones were read by immunoSEQ multiplex PCR, and TCRdb kept only the in-frame ones, dropping some. The data hold some 67,000 clones, with 75% to 80% observed a single time. The sequencing sample was made of memory CD4+ T cells from blood. The source of these receptors is an adult in good health and CMV-seropositive. The CDR3 runs from the conserved cysteine through the conserved F or W. D genes are given only for firm matches. Size tells how often a clone was seen (once, few, many) or the class of an expanded clone, and some rows leave it out.

TGTGCCAGCAGTTTACGTGAAGCTTTCTTT CASSLREAFF . TRBJ1-1 . TRBV28
TGCGCCAGCAGCCCTGACTTCTACGAGCAGTACTTC CASSPDFYEQYF . TRBJ2-7 few TRBV4-1
TGCGCCAGCAGCCAAGTGGACATAATCACCTACAATGAGCAGTTCTTC CASSQVDIITYNEQFF . TRBJ2-1 few TRBV4-1
TGTGCCAGCAGCCCCGCTAGCGAGAGCTCCTACAATGAGCAGTTCTTC CASSPASESSYNEQFF . TRBJ2-1 . TRBV4-2
TGTGCCAGCTCACCAAAGCGGGGGGGCGAAGATACGCAGTATTTT CASSPKRGGEDTQYF TRBD2 TRBJ2-3 . TRBV18
TGTGCCAGCAGTCAGCCGGGACGCCAAGCTTTCTTT CASSQPGRQAFF . TRBJ1-1 . TRBV28
TGTGCCAGCAGCTCATACACAGATACGCAGTATTTT CASSSYTDTQYF . TRBJ2-3 few TRBV7-6
TGCACCAGCAGCCAAGAAAGGAGGGTCAAAACCTATAATTCACCCCTCCACTTT CTSSQERRVKTYNSPLHF . TRBJ1-6 . TRBV1
TGTGCCAGCAGCCCCTCGTCTAACTATGGCTACACCTTC CASSPSSNYGYTF . TRBJ1-2 . TRBV7-2
TGTGCCAGCACCCGCTCGGGACAGGGTCATCAGCCCCAGCATTTT CASTRSGQGHQPQHF TRBD1 TRBJ1-5 . TRBV28
TGCAGCGTTGAAGACATCCGGGGGATGAGAACTGAAGCTTTCTTT CSVEDIRGMRTEAFF . TRBJ1-1 few TRBV29-1
TGTGCCAGCAGCTTAGGGCCGCAAGAAGAGACCCAGTACTTC CASSLGPQEETQYF . TRBJ2-5 . TRBV7-2
TGTGCCAGCAGTGACTTAGGACAGGGAAATGGCTACACCTTC CASSDLGQGNGYTF TRBD1 TRBJ1-2 . TRBV25-1
TGCGCCAGCAGTGACCAGCAGGGTTCGGGGAGTGAGCAGTTCTTC CASSDQQGSGSEQFF . TRBJ2-1 . TRBV10-1
TGTGCCAGCAGTCTCTCCCGTGGTGTGAGCGAGACCCAGTACTTC CASSLSRGVSETQYF . TRBJ2-5 once TRBV6-5
TGTGCCAGCCAAAAGACGGGACAGGGAAATCAGCCCCAGCATTTT CASQKTGQGNQPQHF TRBD1 TRBJ1-5 . TRBV2
TGTGCCAGCAGCTTAGGGGTCGTTGGGGCAGAAGAGCAGTACTTC CASSLGVVGAEEQYF . TRBJ2-7 . TRBV11-3
TGTGCCAGCTGGACAGGTTGGAACACTGAAGCTTTCTTT CASWTGWNTEAFF TRBD1 TRBJ1-1 few TRBV28
TGTGCCAGCAGTTTATACGGGACAGGGGTAGAGACCCAGTACTTC CASSLYGTGVETQYF TRBD1 TRBJ2-5 . TRBV28
TGTGCCAGCGAGGGACAGGGTGGGTTCGGGGGGTTCGACGAGCAGTACTTC CASEGQGGFGGFDEQYF TRBD1 TRBJ2-7 once TRBV28
TGTGCCATCAACGAGGGGCACGGGGCCAACGTCCTGACTTTC CAINEGHGANVLTF . TRBJ2-6 . TRBV10-3
TGCGCCAGCAGCCATGGGGACAGGGGAGTAGGGGGCTACACCTTC CASSHGDRGVGGYTF TRBD1 TRBJ1-2 many TRBV5-1
TGTGCCAGCAGTTACGGGGGGGCAACTAATGAAAAACTGTTTTTT CASSYGGATNEKLFF . TRBJ1-4 . TRBV6-5
TGTGCCAGCAGCTTTGGGAAAAACACTGAAGCTTTCTTT CASSFGKNTEAFF . TRBJ1-1 few TRBV5-4
TGTGCCAGTAGTCTTCGGCCGGCAAGCTCCTACGAGCAGTACTTC CASSLRPASSYEQYF . TRBJ2-7 few TRBV19
TGTGCCAGCAGTTGGACAGGGGATTATAGCAATCAGCCCCAGCATTTT CASSWTGDYSNQPQHF TRBD1 TRBJ1-5 . TRBV5-5
TGTGCCAGCAGTGGGACTAGCGGCACAGATACGCAGTATTTT CASSGTSGTDTQYF TRBD2 TRBJ2-3 . TRBV5-4
TGTGCCAGCAGTTACCCCAACCGGGGCTTCCCTAATGAGCAGTTCTTC CASSYPNRGFPNEQFF . TRBJ2-1 . TRBV6-7
TGTGCCAGCAGCTTAGGGGGGGCCTTTAATGAGCAGTTCTTC CASSLGGAFNEQFF . TRBJ2-1 . TRBV7-9
TGCGCCAGCAGCTTGGACAGGGAAGGCCCCTACGAGCAGTACTTC CASSLDREGPYEQYF . TRBJ2-7 few TRBV5-1
TGTGCCAGCGAGGCGGGACTATTCTCTGGGGCCAACGTCCTGACTTTC CASEAGLFSGANVLTF TRBD2 TRBJ2-6 . TRBV28
TGTGCCAGCAGTGCCCAGGGAGTGGCCCTCTACGAGCAGTACTTC CASSAQGVALYEQYF . TRBJ2-7 . TRBV6-1